Listed below are T cell receptor beta chains from one sample, sequenced in a study of blood T cell repertoires in COVID-19. Generated by immunoSEQ multiplex PCR, the TCRdb table keeps only in-frame clones and is missing some. The sample lists about 500,000 clones; about 90% were seen once. Sequenced: PBMCs or T cells enriched from blood (not recorded which). Every receptor here comes from a woman under 30 who had recovered from COVID-19. The CDR3 runs from the conserved cysteine through the conserved F or W. A D gene is named only where the DNA matches it firmly. Not all rows give a size; the values are once, few, many and, for expanded clones, a class.

j_call: TRBJ2-2; d_call: TRBD1; clone_size: -; v_call: TRBV28; cdr3_aa: CASSLWGETGGPTGELFF; cdr3_nt: TGTGCCAGCAGTTTATGGGGAGAGACAGGGGGTCCCACCGGGGAGCTGTTTTTT
j_call: TRBJ2-2; d_call: -; clone_size: -; v_call: TRBV10-3; cdr3_aa: CAIRTENTGELFF; cdr3_nt: TGTGCCATCCGAACAGAAAACACCGGGGAGCTGTTTTTT
j_call: TRBJ2-7; d_call: TRBD1; clone_size: -; v_call: TRBV4-1; cdr3_aa: CASSRDLGTEYYEQYF; cdr3_nt: TGCGCCAGCAGCCGAGACCTCGGGACAGAGTACTACGAGCAGTACTTC
j_call: TRBJ1-1; d_call: TRBD1; clone_size: -; v_call: TRBV12-3/TRBV12-4; cdr3_aa: CASGGQGPTEAFF; cdr3_nt: TGTGCCAGCGGCGGACAGGGACCCACTGAAGCTTTCTTT
j_call: TRBJ1-3; d_call: -; clone_size: few; v_call: TRBV30; cdr3_aa: CAWSLNSGNTIYF; cdr3_nt: TGTGCCTGGAGTCTAAATTCTGGAAACACCATATATTTT
j_call: TRBJ2-2; d_call: TRBD2; clone_size: -; v_call: TRBV5-4; cdr3_aa: CASSPGGLAGGTSTGELFF; cdr3_nt: TGTGCCAGCAGCCCGGGGGGACTAGCGGGGGGTACGAGCACCGGGGAGCTGTTTTTT
j_call: TRBJ1-6; d_call: -; clone_size: few; v_call: TRBV4-2; cdr3_aa: CASSQEEGGNSPLHF; cdr3_nt: TGTGCCAGCAGCCAAGAAGAGGGGGGGAATTCACCCCTCCACTTT
j_call: TRBJ1-2; d_call: TRBD1; clone_size: -; v_call: TRBV12-3/TRBV12-4; cdr3_aa: CASSIRGLGGYTF; cdr3_nt: TGTGCCAGCAGCATCAGGGGGTTAGGGGGCTACACCTTC
j_call: TRBJ1-6; d_call: -; clone_size: -; v_call: TRBV14; cdr3_aa: CASGGSSYNSPLHF; cdr3_nt: TGTGCCAGCGGGGGGAGCTCCTATAATTCACCCCTCCACTTT
j_call: TRBJ1-5; d_call: -; clone_size: -; v_call: TRBV6-1; cdr3_aa: CASSEAVPFNRGPLAPQHF; cdr3_nt: TGTGCCAGCAGTGAAGCGGTTCCCTTCAATCGGGGTCCTCTGGCGCCCCAGCATTTT